This record concerns one T cell receptor beta chain sequence. Its specificity is unknown. This specimen belongs to a study of cytotoxic CD8 clonotypes in ibrutinib-treated CLL. Study details: For this cohort, patients were around eleven relapsed/refractory and some 15 treatment-naive, while 17 to 18 were IGHV unmutated. Productive templates per sample averaged approximately 250,000; productive rearrangements, 94,082. Findings of the study overall: A rise in clonality was seen at ibrutinib response, and a fall back toward baseline was seen at progression. Starting clonality was above that of age-matched healthy donors and tracked circulating CD8+ T-cell counts.

The CDR3 has 16 residues. The germline V gene has CDR1 LGHNA and CDR2 YSLEER. V lost 1 base and J 8 bases, leaving 18 bases between the germline ends. Profiling relied on immunoSEQ multiplex PCR, and the TCRdb table lists in-frame clones only, not all of them. The sample gives some 24,000 clones, nearly 80% of which show up once; approximately 10% is in the top ten. The sample was PBMCs, taken before ibrutinib treatment. The V and J genes are TRBV4-3 and TRBJ2-1; a weak D match, TRBD2 (6 bases). The sequence derives from a human donor with chronic lymphocytic leukemia. The CDR3 nucleotides are TGCGCCAGCAGCCAAGGGGGGGACCGGTATTTCGATGAGCAGTTCTTC. Protein sequence: CASSQGGDRYFDEQFF.